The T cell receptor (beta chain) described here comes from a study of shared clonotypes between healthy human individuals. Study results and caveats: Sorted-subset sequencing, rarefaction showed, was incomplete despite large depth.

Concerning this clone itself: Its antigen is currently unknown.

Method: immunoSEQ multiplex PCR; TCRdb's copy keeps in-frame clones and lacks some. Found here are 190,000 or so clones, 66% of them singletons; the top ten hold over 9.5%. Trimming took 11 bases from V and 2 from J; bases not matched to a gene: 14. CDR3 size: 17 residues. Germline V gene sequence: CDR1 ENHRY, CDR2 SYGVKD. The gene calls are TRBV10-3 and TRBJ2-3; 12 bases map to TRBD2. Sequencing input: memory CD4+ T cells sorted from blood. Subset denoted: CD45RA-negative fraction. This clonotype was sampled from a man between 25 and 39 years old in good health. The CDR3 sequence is CAVSGLAGSPNTDTQYF. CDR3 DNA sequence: TGTGCCGTCTCCGGACTAGCGGGGTCTCCGAACACAGATACGCAGTATTTT.